This T cell receptor beta chain was obtained from a study of T cells in Graves' hyperthyroidism and ophthalmopathy (dated by TCRdb to the late 2010s). The study in broad terms: Peripheral blood samples were taken at initial diagnosis, before any treatment was given. After blood sampling, hyperthyroidism patients were treated with methimazole at a starting dose of 30 mg daily, and ophthalmopathy patients were treated with high-dose intravenous methylprednisolone. Prospective prediction of ophthalmopathy was tested in an independent validation cohort consisting of 18 hyperthyroidism patients and around 16 patients who later progressed to ophthalmopathy. The 75 to 100 discovery patients were randomly split 7:3 into training and test sets. The paper describes TCR Vbeta CDR3 sequencing of 130 to 150 peripheral blood samples, made up of 40 to 45 ophthalmopathy patients, 70 to 75 hyperthyroidism patients and about 17 progressor patients. In addition, the study compared T-cell repertoires in thyroid tissue and in blood from roughly 6 Graves' hyperthyroidism patients. A discovery cohort of approximately 100 patients, 43 with Graves' ophthalmopathy and approximately 55 with stable Graves' hyperthyroidism, was used to find distinguishing TCR V-J signatures.

Taken from the germline V gene, the CDR1 and CDR2 loops are ENHRY and SYGVKD. Trimming removed 5 bases from V and 4 bases from J; the gene matches leave 5 bases unexplained. CDR3 length: 14 amino acids, cysteine to phenylalanine. Of all the DNA, just the CDR3 is kept, 42 bases in frame from base 1. Here is what the overall study found, with its caveats: Most expanded thyroid clonotypes (frequency above 0.001) were also detected in blood, suggesting blood repertoires may reflect thyroid immune responses. Sample size was not statistically predetermined, and blinding of investigators to group allocation was not performed. In cross-validation, a model built on a 13 V-J signature told ophthalmopathy apart from stable hyperthyroidism with 85% to 90% sensitivity and around 83% specificity, and in testing the same model reached 80%/75%. During validation, the model predicted progression to ophthalmopathy a median of roughly 7.1 months ahead of onset, with roughly 65% sensitivity and 72% to 80% specificity.

This clonotype was counted ten times or more. It lacks a known antigen. No base-level quality is on record; no much larger clone is a single base apart. Ophthalmopathy patients had moderately to severely active disease, Clinical Activity Score of at least 3, NOSPECS grade of at least 4, and duration under 3 months. Exclusion was applied to patients with uncontrolled infections, other autoimmune diseases, pregnancy or lactation. Diagnoses relied on clinical symptoms, serum thyroxine and TRAb, thyroid ultrasound and orbital computed tomography. PBMCs were isolated from about 10 ml of fresh peripheral blood by Ficoll-Paque density gradient centrifugation. Total RNA was extracted using Trizol reagent, and RNA quality was assessed on an Agilent 2100 Bioanalyzer. TCR beta CDR3 regions were amplified from RNA transcripts. For the first round of RT-PCR on the TCR CDR3, the HTBI primer set was used together with the Qiagen OneStep RT-PCR kit. A second multiplex PCR round built the libraries, followed by size selection and purification. Sequencing of the libraries was done on an Illumina HiSeq2000 using paired-end 100 bp reads. On the study's bioinformatics: Raw data were processed with SOAPnuke, discarding reads with adapters, uncalled bases, mean Phred below 15, or no exact constant-primer or identifier match. High-quality paired reads were merged with COPE v1.2.5, and unique nucleotide sequences were defined as clonotypes. MiTCR v1.1 was used to align clonotypes to the IMGT TRBV, TRBD and TRBJ reference segments. The analysis was restricted to V-J combinations with a frequency above 0.0001, which together covered about 99% of the repertoires. The TCS score was defined as the ratio of F50 (clonal expansion) to E x V (chaos), calculated using BLOSUM62-based TCRdist between CDR3 peptides within each V-J. Welch's t-statistics and random forest reduced around 550 V-J features to roughly 13, which were used in a naive Bayes classifier (R e1071). Using fastp at Q25 and MiXCR, TCRdb reprocessed the public reads and kept productive beta chains. For every CDR3 protein sequence, its rows merge into one entry that carries the most common genes and DNA. TCRdb, rather than the study authors, made the V and J calls. The table for this sample lists 360,000 or so distinct CDR3 sequences; around a sixth of them were counted only once. In total, the top ten clones hold 15% of the sample.

This chain is built from TRBV10-3 and TRBJ2-7; the junction holds 10 bases that match TRBD2. The source material was blood. This TCR was recovered from a woman between 35 and 50 years old with Graves' ophthalmopathy. DNA sequence: TGTGCCATCAGTTCTAGCGGGAGTAAATACGAGCAGTACTTC. This sequence encodes CAISSSGSKYEQYF.